One and the same sample provided the 23 T cell receptor beta chains below, sequenced in a study of tissue T cells after allogeneic stem cell transplantation. Repertoires were generated with immunoSEQ multiplex PCR, while TCRdb's copy carries only in-frame clones and drops some. The sample lists roughly 50,000 clones; 73% were seen once. Material for sequencing was sorted cells pooled from one or two spleens. The receptor set was obtained from a pool of C57BL/6 mice in good health.

The table lists this clone with a few counts. The gene names given are mouse names. The CDR3 goes on 1 residue after the read ends, and that part is filled in from the germline J gene. The V and J genes are TRBV13-2 and TRBJ2-7; TRBD2 aligns across 10 bases. CDR1 and CDR2 from the germline V gene are NNHNN and SYGAGS (reference sequence). This CDR3 is 13 amino acids long. Trimming cost V 0 bases and J 6 bases; bases outside gene matches: 0. The DNA read from the CDR3 is TGTGCCAGCGGTGATGCTGGGGGGGCTGAACAGTAC. Translating gives CASGDAGGAEQY. The full CDR3 is CASGDAGGAEQYF.

On this clone: The germline and genes are mouse ones. From the germline J gene comes the end of the CDR3, since the read stops 1 residue before it. The sample has other DNA sequences that encode this CDR3 too. This chain links TRBV1 with TRBJ2-4, with D possibly being TRBD1 or TRBD2 (5 bases each). The V end was cut by 1 base, the J end by 6 bases, with 8 bases between. Germline V gene lookup returns CDR1 NSQYPW and CDR2 LRSPGD (reference sequence). CDR3 size: 13 residues. The CDR3 DNA, read in part, is TGCACCTGCAGTGCAGGGGGCGGTAACACCTTGTAC. Protein product: CTCSAGGGNTLY. The whole CDR3 protein reads CTCSAGGGNTLYF.

This clone occurred a few times. Gene and germline names: mouse. Coverage ceases 1 residue before the CDR3 finishes, and the germline J gene fills in the end. The chain recombines TRBV3 with TRBJ2-7, with D perhaps given as TRBD1 or TRBD2 (7 bases each). The CDR3 loop spans 15 amino acids. Germline V CDR1 and CDR2: SNHLY, FYNGKV (reference sequence). Trimming cost V 2 bases and J 3 bases, with 14 bases left between them. CDR3 protein: CASSLKAGGDYEQYF. CDR3 bases read: TGTGCCAGCAGCTTAAAGGCAGGGGGGGACTATGAACAGTAC.

For this clone: Gene names refer to mouse genes. The read is 1 residue too short to cover the CDR3 end, so that end is filled in from the germline J gene. J is TRBJ2-7 and V is TRBV13-2, with TRBD2 as a possible D gene (6 bases). V gave up 1 base and J gave up 2 bases, with 10 bases separating them. The CDR3 consists of 14 residues. Germline V CDR1 and CDR2: NNHNN, SYGAGS (reference sequence). The CDR3 sequence is CASGDSLGTYEQYF. CDR3 DNA (partial): TGTGCCAGCGGTGATTCCCTGGGGACCTATGAACAGTAC.

This clone was seen only once. The germline and genes are mouse ones. The covered CDR3 bases are TGTGCCAGCAGGCGGGAAGGTGCAGAAACGCTGTAT. This gives the protein CASRREGAETLY. The full CDR3 sequence reads CASRREGAETLYF. This rearrangement joins TRBV15 to TRBJ2-3; D remains ambiguous. The DNA ends 1 residue before the CDR3 does, and the rest of the CDR3 is filled in from the germline J gene. The germline V and J ends were trimmed by 6 bases and 1 base, with 8 bases remaining between them. CDR3 length equals 13 residues. The germline gives CDR1 SGHND, CDR2 FRSKSL. The whole variable domain, filled in from reference TRBV15 and TRBJ2-3, reads DAGVTQTPRHEVAEKGQTIILKCEPVSGHNDLFWYRQTKIQGLELLSYFRSKSLMEDGGAFKDRFKAEMLNSSFSTLKIQPTEPKDSAVYLCASRREGAETLYFGSGTRLTVL.

As to this clone: Gene names denote mouse genes. The CDR3 goes on 1 residue after the read ends, and that part is filled in from the germline J gene. The J gene is TRBJ1-6, the V gene TRBV13-2, with 7 bases aligning to TRBD1. TRBJ1-6 is given ORF status, its function remaining uncertain. With V trimmed by 1 base and J by 4 bases, 5 bases remained unmatched. CDR1 and CDR2 (germline): NNHNN, SYGAGS (reference sequence). This CDR3 is built from 16 residues. The CDR3 reads CASGDPGQTYNSPLYF. CDR3 DNA, as far as it was read: TGTGCCAGCGGTGATCCGGGACAGACATATAATTCGCCCCTCTAC.

With respect to this clone: All gene names here are mouse names. The CDR3 bases that were read are TGCACCTGCAGTGCACGAGACAGGGGAAATACGCTCTAT. It yields the protein CTCSARDRGNTLY. In full, the CDR3 reads CTCSARDRGNTLYF. The chain joins TRBV1 to TRBJ1-3, with D possibly being TRBD1 (6 bases). The read finishes 1 residue shy of the CDR3 end, and the germline J gene is used to complete it. This CDR3 contains 14 residues. Per the germline V gene, CDR1 is NSQYPW and CDR2 is LRSPGD (reference sequence). V lost 2 bases to trimming and J lost 4 bases, with 9 bases between them.

Comments on this clone: The gene symbols are mouse symbols. The read stops 1 residue short of the end of the CDR3; the missing end is completed from the germline J gene. The chain combines TRBV13-3 with TRBJ2-3; 9 bases line up with TRBD2. CDR1 and CDR2 from the germline V gene are NNHDY and SYVADS. V dropped 2 bases and J dropped 0; count of bases not matched to a gene: 4. The CDR3 loop spans 16 amino acids. The sequenced CDR3 bases are TGTGCCAGCAGTGAGGAAGACTGGGGGAGTGCAGAAACGCTGTAT. Residues: CASSEEDWGSAETLY. The full CDR3 is CASSEEDWGSAETLYF.

Remarks on this clone: Gene names denote mouse genes. The read ends 1 residue early relative to the CDR3; the germline J gene fills the gap. The chain links TRBV23 to TRBJ1-2. CDR3 length: 14 amino acids. Germline V gene sequence: CDR1 KGHTA, CDR2 FQNQQP. Partial CDR3 DNA: TGCTCCAGCAGTCAATCGCCGGGAAACTCCGACTACACC. Translated: CSSSQSPGNSDYT. The CDR3 reads in full as CSSSQSPGNSDYTF.

Notes on this clone: The gene names given are mouse names. The CDR3 end falls 1 residue outside the read, so it is completed with the germline J gene. The chain links TRBV31 to TRBJ2-7; TRBD1 matches 7 bases. CDR3 length equals 11 residues. Unmatched junction bases numbered 2, after V lost 5 bases and J lost 4 bases. Germline values: CDR1 GKSSPN, CDR2 SITVG. CDR3 loop: CAWDRVYEQYF. The sequenced part of the CDR3 DNA is TGTGCCTGGGACAGGGTTTATGAACAGTAC.

Points on this clone: The genes are named according to mouse. The CDR3 spells CASGDAAGEDSDYTF. The covered CDR3 bases are TGTGCCAGCGGTGATGCTGCAGGGGAGGACTCCGACTACACC. The genes are TRBV13-2 and TRBJ1-2; a possible D gene is TRBD1 (6 bases). The sequenced fragment ends 1 residue before the CDR3 boundary, so the rest is inferred from the germline J gene. CDR3 length: 15 amino acids. V lost 0 bases and J lost 3, with 12 bases in between. Germline V gene sequence: CDR1 NNHNN, CDR2 SYGAGS (reference sequence).

Points on this clone: Gene and germline names: mouse. Read data end 1 residue before the CDR3 end; the end is taken from the germline J gene. The chain carries TRBV24 and TRBJ2-2; 9 bases agree with TRBD1. CDR1 is KGHTA and CDR2 is FRNEEI in the germline V gene. V dropped 4 bases and J dropped 4; count of bases not matched to a gene: 1. This CDR3 comprises 14 residues. CDR3 DNA, as far as it was read: TGTGCCAGCAGTCCGGGACAGGGCACCGGGCAGCTCTAC. It codes for CASSPGQGTGQLY. The complete CDR3 reads CASSPGQGTGQLYF.

A note on this clone: Germline and genes: mouse. The read ends 1 residue early relative to the CDR3; the germline J gene fills the gap. The gene calls are TRBV13-1 and TRBJ2-3; D may be TRBD2 (5 bases). CDR3 length: 12 residues. With 6 bases removed from V and 5 bases from J, the gap between germline ends came to 10 bases. Germline V gene data show CDR1 as NSHNY and CDR2 as SYGAGN. CDR3 region: CASMGNEETLYF. The part of the CDR3 DNA that was read is TGTGCCAGCATGGGGAATGAAGAAACGCTGTAT.

In regard to this clone: Genes here carry mouse names. The missing CDR3 end, 1 residue past where the read stops, is filled in from the germline J gene. This sequence joins TRBV3 and TRBJ1-1; weak D call: TRBD1 (6 bases). This CDR3 comprises 13 residues. Germline values: CDR1 SNHLY, CDR2 FYNGKV (reference sequence). V lost 1 base and J lost 4, with 7 bases in between. CDR3 DNA (partial): TGTGCCAGCAGCTTAGGACAGGCCACAGAAGTCTTC. It yields the protein CASSLGQATEVF. The whole CDR3 sequence is CASSLGQATEVFF.

A note on this clone: Genes and germline come from the mouse. The read is 1 residue too short to cover the CDR3 end, so that end is filled in from the germline J gene. The chain recombines TRBV31 with TRBJ2-7; tentatively, D is TRBD1 (6 bases). Germline CDR1 is GKSSPN and CDR2 is SITVG. Trimming took off 1 base at V and 0 bases at J, with 13 bases between the two ends. This CDR3 is 15 amino acids long. The CDR3 sequence is CAWSHGGQSSYEQYF. Partial CDR3 DNA: TGTGCCTGGAGTCACGGGGGACAAAGCTCCTATGAACAGTAC.

Of note for this clone: Genes here carry mouse names. The read gets to within 1 residue of the CDR3 end, and the germline J gene fills in the rest. V and J are TRBV31 and TRBJ1-1, with D uncertain. The CDR3 extends over 14 amino acids. V was clipped by 1 base and J by 0 bases, with 9 bases between them. Germline loops: CDR1 GKSSPN, CDR2 SITVG. CDR3 amino acids: CAWSRARTNTEVFF. CDR3 DNA, as far as it was read: TGTGCCTGGAGTCGGGCGCGGACAAACACAGAAGTCTTC.

As concerns this clone: The gene names given are mouse names. The CDR3 end lies 1 residue beyond the end of the read and is filled in from the germline J gene. This rearrangement joins TRBV19 to TRBJ1-4, with 7 bases identical to TRBD1. This CDR3 region has 15 residues. CDR1 and CDR2 from the germline V gene are FNHDT and SITEND (reference sequence). Losses at the gene ends were 4 bases for V and 2 bases for J; bases not matched to a gene: 5. Here the CDR3 reads CASSPRDRSNERLFF. The sequenced CDR3 bases are TGTGCCAGCAGTCCGCGGGACAGATCCAACGAAAGATTATTT.

Comment on this clone: Gene labels here are mouse ones. The read ends 1 residue before the CDR3 terminus; that terminus is restored from the germline J gene. The J gene is TRBJ2-3, the V gene TRBV29, with D tentatively TRBD1 (6 bases). The CDR3 spans 14 residues. V was shortened by 7 bases and J by 0 bases, with 11 bases between the two germline ends. Per germline, CDR1 MSHET and CDR2 SYDVDS. The sequenced part of the CDR3 DNA is TGTGCTAGCATCGAGACAGGTAGTGCAGAAACGCTGTAT. Its protein product is CASIETGSAETLY. The entire CDR3 sequence reads CASIETGSAETLYF.

This clone occurred a few times. Genes here carry mouse names. The read ends 1 residue early relative to the CDR3; the germline J gene fills the gap. The chain recombines TRBV3 with TRBJ1-6, with unresolved D. TRBJ1-6 is filed as an ORF, its function uncertain. Trimming left V 1 base short and J 3 bases short, with 1 base between. Germline CDR1 SNHLY, CDR2 FYNGKV (reference sequence). The CDR3 is 13 residues long. The CDR3 bases that were read are TGTGCCAGCAGCTTAGGCTATAATTCGCCCCTCTAC. This codes for CASSLGYNSPLY. The CDR3 as a whole reads CASSLGYNSPLYF.

For this clone: Gene names are the mouse ones. Other DNA sequences of this sample code for an identical CDR3. CDR3 bases read: TGTGCAAGCAGCTTGGGACAGCAAGACACCCAGTAC. This encodes CASSLGQQDTQY. The full CDR3 is CASSLGQQDTQYF. This chain links TRBV16 with TRBJ2-5; 7 nucleotides match TRBD1. The read ends 1 residue early relative to the CDR3; the germline J gene fills the gap. V lost 3 bases and J lost 3; bases outside the gene matches: 0. The CDR3 consists of 13 residues. Per germline, CDR1 SGHSA and CDR2 FRNQAP.

This clone turned up a few times. All gene names here are mouse names. The CDR3 end lies 1 residue beyond the end of the read and is filled in from the germline J gene. This chain joins TRBV3 and TRBJ2-7, with 11 nucleotides matching TRBD2. The CDR3 is made up of 16 amino acids. Germline V lookup: CDR1 SNHLY, CDR2 FYNGKV (reference sequence). Trimming at V came to 9 bases and at J to 2 bases, leaving 12 bases not matched to a gene. This CDR3 is CARGPDRDWGPYEQYF. The DNA read from the CDR3 is TGTGCCAGAGGACCAGACAGGGACTGGGGGCCCTATGAACAGTAC.

Regarding this clone: Gene names refer to mouse genes. The read halts 1 residue ahead of the CDR3 end, with the missing end drawn from the germline J gene. V usage is TRBV13-1 and J usage is TRBJ2-7, with a weak D call TRBD2 (5 bases). Looked up from germline, CDR1 is NSHNY and CDR2 is SYGAGN. The CDR3 covers 15 residues. V was pared by 2 bases and J by 0 bases, with 12 bases between. The CDR3 reads CASSDGGVSSYEQYF. CDR3 DNA (partial): TGTGCCAGCAGTGACGGTGGGGTTAGCTCCTATGAACAGTAC.

This clone was picked up one time. Gene names denote mouse genes. The CDR3 extends 1 residue past the end of the read, so its final part is completed from the germline J gene. V is TRBV3 and J is TRBJ1-2; TRBD1 matches at 7 bases. Germline values: CDR1 SNHLY, CDR2 FYNGKV (reference sequence). The CDR3 loop spans 13 amino acids. V lost 5 bases to trimming and J lost 3 bases; unmatched junction nucleotides: 3. The CDR3 DNA, read in part, is TGTGCCAGCAGCAAAACAGGGGACTCCGACTACACC. Encoded protein: CASSKTGDSDYT. The whole CDR3 region reads CASSKTGDSDYTF.